Listed below are T cell receptor beta chains from one sample, sequenced in a study of tissue T cells after allogeneic stem cell transplantation. Libraries were prepared by immunoSEQ multiplex PCR; TCRdb keeps only in-frame clonotypes and omits some of them. This table holds about 28,000 clones, roughly 87% found once. The source material was blood, sampled before transplantation. The receptors were sampled from a woman aged 18-55 years who later had graft-versus-host disease after an allogeneic stem cell transplant. The CDR3 runs from the conserved cysteine through the conserved F or W. A D gene is named only where the DNA matches it firmly. Some rows mark clone size as missing; the rest say once, few, many or name a class of expanded clone.

CDR3aa	CDR3nt	j_gene	v_gene	d_gene	abundance
CAIRRDSGGGGNTIYF	TGTGCCATCAGAAGGGACAGCGGAGGGGGAGGAAACACCATATATTTT	TRBJ1-3	TRBV10-3	TRBD1	.
CASSQDPQGHRSYEQYF	TGTGCCAGCAGCCAAGACCCGCAGGGACACCGATCCTACGAGCAGTACTTC	TRBJ2-7	TRBV3-1/TRBV3-2	.	.
CAWRRLAGGSGELFF	TGTGCCTGGAGACGACTAGCGGGAGGGTCCGGGGAGCTGTTTTTT	TRBJ2-2	TRBV30	TRBD2	.
CAISEGEVGQYF	TGTGCCATCAGTGAGGGGGAGGTAGGGCAGTACTTC	TRBJ2-7	TRBV10-3	.	.
CASSLIAGGIYEQYF	TGTGCCAGCAGTCTGATAGCGGGGGGGATCTACGAGCAGTACTTC	TRBJ2-7	TRBV6-5	TRBD2	.
CASSPTVHGSQETQYF	TGTGCCAGCAGCCCGACGGTCCATGGGAGTCAAGAGACCCAGTACTTC	TRBJ2-5	TRBV3-1/TRBV3-2	.	.
CASSEVGLKPYEQYF	TGTGCCAGCAGTGAAGTTGGGCTTAAACCCTACGAGCAGTACTTC	TRBJ2-7	TRBV6-1	.	.
CASSFRTGVGYGYTF	TGTGCCAGCAGCTTTCGGACAGGGGTCGGCTATGGCTACACCTTC	TRBJ1-2	TRBV7-2	TRBD1	.
CASSLDRGREKLFF	TGTGCCAGCAGCTTGGACAGGGGGCGTGAAAAACTGTTTTTT	TRBJ1-4	TRBV7-6	TRBD1	medium-sized
CAWSIAYEQYF	TGTGCCTGGAGTATCGCCTACGAGCAGTACTTC	TRBJ2-7	TRBV30	.	.
CSAIQDTEAFF	TGCAGTGCTATACAGGACACTGAAGCTTTCTTT	TRBJ1-1	TRBV20-1	.	.
CASSLRERTGELFF	TGTGCCAGCAGCCTCAGGGAGAGGACCGGGGAGCTGTTTTTT	TRBJ2-2	TRBV7-2	.	.
CASSYSTGQPQHF	TGTGCCAGCAGTTACTCAACGGGGCAGCCCCAGCATTTT	TRBJ1-5	TRBV6-5	.	.
CASSVVGRSYEQYF	TGTGCCAGCAGCGTGGTAGGGCGGTCCTACGAGCAGTACTTC	TRBJ2-7	TRBV7-9	.	once
CASKGPHNFYEQYF	TGCGCCAGCAAAGGACCCCATAATTTCTACGAGCAGTACTTC	TRBJ2-7	TRBV10-2	.	.